The rows below give T cell receptor beta chains drawn from one sample of a study of blood T cell repertoires in COVID-19. Repertoires were generated with immunoSEQ multiplex PCR, while TCRdb's copy carries only in-frame clones and drops some. This sample has 70,000 to 95,000 clones; 75% to 90% occur once, and the top ten carry roughly 5.9%. Sequences were obtained from peripheral blood. These receptor sequences come from a man in his fifties or sixties with active COVID-19. CDR3s include the opening cysteine and the closing phenylalanine or tryptophan. A D gene is named only where the DNA matches it firmly.

j_gene: TRBJ2-7
v_gene: TRBV2
d_gene: -
CDR3aa: CASSGDSTRGDYEQYF
CDR3nt: TGTGCCAGCAGTGGGGACTCGACTAGAGGAGACTACGAGCAGTACTTC

j_gene: TRBJ2-1
v_gene: TRBV28
d_gene: -
CDR3aa: CASSLAGARYNEQFF
CDR3nt: TGTGCCAGCAGTTTAGCGGGGGCCCGATACAATGAGCAGTTCTTC

j_gene: TRBJ2-7
v_gene: TRBV3-1/TRBV3-2
d_gene: TRBD1
CDR3aa: CASSPPGQGYEQYF
CDR3nt: TGTGCCAGCAGCCCCCCGGGACAGGGCTACGAGCAGTACTTC

j_gene: TRBJ2-5
v_gene: TRBV7-2
d_gene: -
CDR3aa: CASRSPPQETQYF
CDR3nt: TGTGCCAGCAGGTCTCCCCCTCAAGAGACCCAGTACTTC

j_gene: TRBJ2-5
v_gene: TRBV6-6
d_gene: TRBD1
CDR3aa: CASRGQGLGETQYF
CDR3nt: TGTGCCAGCAGAGGACAGGGTCTTGGAGAGACCCAGTACTTC

j_gene: TRBJ2-1
v_gene: TRBV27
d_gene: -
CDR3aa: CASSTSSGFDEQFF
CDR3nt: TGTGCCAGCAGTACCTCCTCCGGGTTCGATGAGCAGTTCTTC

j_gene: TRBJ2-1
v_gene: TRBV9
d_gene: TRBD2
CDR3aa: CASSAETSGGVLHNEQFF
CDR3nt: TGTGCCAGCAGCGCGGAGACTAGCGGGGGGGTCCTACACAATGAGCAGTTCTTC

j_gene: TRBJ1-2
v_gene: TRBV28
d_gene: TRBD1
CDR3aa: CASSPGTGSPLNYGYTF
CDR3nt: TGTGCCAGCAGTCCAGGGACAGGATCCCCCCTTAACTATGGCTACACCTTC

j_gene: TRBJ2-7
v_gene: TRBV7-2
d_gene: -
CDR3aa: CASSLGAGQPYEQYF
CDR3nt: TGTGCCAGCAGCTTAGGGGCAGGGCAGCCCTACGAGCAGTACTTC

j_gene: TRBJ2-3
v_gene: TRBV5-4
d_gene: -
CDR3aa: CASSLDRTDTQYF
CDR3nt: TGTGCCAGCAGCTTGGACCGGACAGATACGCAGTATTTT

j_gene: TRBJ1-2
v_gene: TRBV6-2/TRBV6-3
d_gene: -
CDR3aa: CASSYSGAARSGYTF
CDR3nt: TGTGCCAGCAGTTACTCAGGAGCGGCCCGCAGTGGCTACACCTTC

j_gene: TRBJ2-7
v_gene: TRBV30
d_gene: TRBD1
CDR3aa: CAWSSMLPGQGNEQYF
CDR3nt: TGTGCCTGGAGTTCAATGCTCCCGGGACAGGGTAACGAGCAGTACTTC

j_gene: TRBJ1-4
v_gene: TRBV25-1
d_gene: -
CDR3aa: CASSEWEELGEKLFF
CDR3nt: TGTGCCAGCAGTGAATGGGAGGAATTAGGGGAAAAACTGTTTTTT

j_gene: TRBJ1-1
v_gene: TRBV6-2/TRBV6-3
d_gene: -
CDR3aa: CASSYGGAEAFF
CDR3nt: TGTGCCAGCAGTTACGGGGGCGCTGAAGCTTTCTTT